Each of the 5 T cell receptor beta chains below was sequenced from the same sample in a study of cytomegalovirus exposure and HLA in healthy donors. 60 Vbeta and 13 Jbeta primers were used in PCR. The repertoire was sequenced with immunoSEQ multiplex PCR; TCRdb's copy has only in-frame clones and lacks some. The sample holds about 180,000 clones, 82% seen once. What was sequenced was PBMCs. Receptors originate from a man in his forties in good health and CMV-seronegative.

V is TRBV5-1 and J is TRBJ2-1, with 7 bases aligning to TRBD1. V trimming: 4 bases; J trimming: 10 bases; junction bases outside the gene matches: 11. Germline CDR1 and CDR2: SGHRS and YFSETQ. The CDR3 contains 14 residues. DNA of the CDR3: TGCGCCAGCAGCCCCGACAGGGCTTCTCAGGAGCAGTTCTTC. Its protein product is CASSPDRASQEQFF.

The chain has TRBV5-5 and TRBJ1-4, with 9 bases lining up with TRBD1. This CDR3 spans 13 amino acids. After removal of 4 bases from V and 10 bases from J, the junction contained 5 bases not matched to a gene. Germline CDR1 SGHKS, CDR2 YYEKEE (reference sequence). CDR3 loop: CASSEGQGVKLFF. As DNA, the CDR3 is TGTGCCAGCAGCGAGGGACAGGGTGTAAAACTGTTTTTT.

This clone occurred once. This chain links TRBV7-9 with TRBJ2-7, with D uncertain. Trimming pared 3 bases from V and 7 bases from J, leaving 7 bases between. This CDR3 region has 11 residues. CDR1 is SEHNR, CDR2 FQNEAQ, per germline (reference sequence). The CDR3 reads CASSFTGEQYF. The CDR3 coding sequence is TGTGCCAGCAGCTTTACCGGGGAGCAGTACTTC.

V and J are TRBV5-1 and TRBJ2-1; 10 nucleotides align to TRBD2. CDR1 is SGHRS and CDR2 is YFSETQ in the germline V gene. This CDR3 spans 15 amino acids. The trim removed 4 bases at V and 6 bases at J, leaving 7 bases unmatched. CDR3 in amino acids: CASSPAGGRGNEQFF. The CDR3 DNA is TGCGCCAGCAGCCCAGCGGGGGGGCGAGGCAATGAGCAGTTCTTC.

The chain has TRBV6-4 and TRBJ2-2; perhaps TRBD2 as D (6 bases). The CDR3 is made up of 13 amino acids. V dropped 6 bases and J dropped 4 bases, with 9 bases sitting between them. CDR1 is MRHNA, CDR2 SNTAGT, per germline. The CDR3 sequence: CASSRDSTGELFF. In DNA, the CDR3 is TGTGCCAGCAGCCGGGACTCCACCGGGGAGCTGTTTTTT.